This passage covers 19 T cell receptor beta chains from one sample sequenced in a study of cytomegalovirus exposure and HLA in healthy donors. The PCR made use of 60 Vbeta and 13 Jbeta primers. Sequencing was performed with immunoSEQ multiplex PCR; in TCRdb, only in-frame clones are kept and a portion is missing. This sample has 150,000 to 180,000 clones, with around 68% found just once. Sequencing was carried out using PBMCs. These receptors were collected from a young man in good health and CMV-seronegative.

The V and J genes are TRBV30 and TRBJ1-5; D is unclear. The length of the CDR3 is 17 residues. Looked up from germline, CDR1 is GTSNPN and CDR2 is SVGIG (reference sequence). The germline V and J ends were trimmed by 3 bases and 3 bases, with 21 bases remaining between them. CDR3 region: CAWRRSLQPLSNQPQHF. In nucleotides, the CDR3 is TGTGCCTGGAGGCGTAGCCTTCAACCCCTTTCCAATCAGCCCCAGCATTTT.

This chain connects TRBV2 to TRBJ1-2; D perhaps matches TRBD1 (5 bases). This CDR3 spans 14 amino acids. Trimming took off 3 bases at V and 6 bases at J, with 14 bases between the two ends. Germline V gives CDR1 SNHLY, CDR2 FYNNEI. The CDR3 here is CASSEDNPPHGYTF. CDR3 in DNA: TGTGCCAGCAGTGAGGACAATCCCCCCCATGGCTACACCTTC.

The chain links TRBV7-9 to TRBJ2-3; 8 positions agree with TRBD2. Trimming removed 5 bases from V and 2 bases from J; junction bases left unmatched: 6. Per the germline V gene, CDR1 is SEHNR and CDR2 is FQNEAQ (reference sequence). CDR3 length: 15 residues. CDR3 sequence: CASSRSGGLTDTQYF. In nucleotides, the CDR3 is TGTGCCAGCAGCCGGAGCGGGGGACTCACAGATACGCAGTATTTT.

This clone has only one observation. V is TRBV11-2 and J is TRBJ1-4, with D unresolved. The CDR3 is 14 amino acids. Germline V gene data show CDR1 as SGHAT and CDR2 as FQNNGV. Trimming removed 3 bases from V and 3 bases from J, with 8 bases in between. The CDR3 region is CASSFVRSNEKLFF. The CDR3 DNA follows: TGTGCCAGCAGCTTCGTGAGGTCTAATGAAAAACTGTTTTTT.

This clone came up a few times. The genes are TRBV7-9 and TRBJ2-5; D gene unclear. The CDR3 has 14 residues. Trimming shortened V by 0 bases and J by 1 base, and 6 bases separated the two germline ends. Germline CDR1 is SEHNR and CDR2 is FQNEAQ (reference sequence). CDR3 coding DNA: TGTGCCAGCAGCTTAGCCCCGGTCCAAGAGACCCAGTACTTC. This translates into CASSLAPVQETQYF.

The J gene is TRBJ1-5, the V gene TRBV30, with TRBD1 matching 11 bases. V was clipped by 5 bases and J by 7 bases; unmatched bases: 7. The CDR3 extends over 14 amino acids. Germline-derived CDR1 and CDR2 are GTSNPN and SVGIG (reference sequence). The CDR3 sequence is CAWGPGQGEQPQHF. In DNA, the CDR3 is TGTGCCTGGGGACCGGGACAGGGGGAACAGCCCCAGCATTTT.

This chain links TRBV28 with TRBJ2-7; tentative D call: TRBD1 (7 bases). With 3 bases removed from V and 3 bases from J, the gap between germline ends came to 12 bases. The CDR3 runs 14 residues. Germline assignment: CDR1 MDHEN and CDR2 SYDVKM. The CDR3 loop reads CASSLQGGLYEQYF. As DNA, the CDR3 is TGTGCCAGCAGTTTGCAGGGGGGCCTCTACGAGCAGTACTTC.

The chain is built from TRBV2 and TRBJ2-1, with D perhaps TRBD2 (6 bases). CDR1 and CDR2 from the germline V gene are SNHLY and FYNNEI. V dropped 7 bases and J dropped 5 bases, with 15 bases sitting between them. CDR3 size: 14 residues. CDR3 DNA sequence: TGTGCCAGCATTAGACAGACTAGGGACAATGAGCAGTTCTTC. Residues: CASIRQTRDNEQFF.

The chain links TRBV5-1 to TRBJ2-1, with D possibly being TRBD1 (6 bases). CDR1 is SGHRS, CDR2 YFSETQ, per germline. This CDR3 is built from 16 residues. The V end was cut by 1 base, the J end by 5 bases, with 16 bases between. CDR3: CASSLKTGTIDNEQFF. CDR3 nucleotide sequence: TGCGCCAGCAGCTTGAAGACCGGGACAATCGACAATGAGCAGTTCTTC.

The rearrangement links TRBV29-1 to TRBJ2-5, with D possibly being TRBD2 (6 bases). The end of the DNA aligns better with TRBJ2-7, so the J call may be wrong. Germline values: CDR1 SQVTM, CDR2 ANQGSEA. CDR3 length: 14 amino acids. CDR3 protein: CSVEDHPGRHEQYF. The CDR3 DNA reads TGCAGCGTTGAAGATCACCCAGGGAGGCACGAGCAGTACTTC.

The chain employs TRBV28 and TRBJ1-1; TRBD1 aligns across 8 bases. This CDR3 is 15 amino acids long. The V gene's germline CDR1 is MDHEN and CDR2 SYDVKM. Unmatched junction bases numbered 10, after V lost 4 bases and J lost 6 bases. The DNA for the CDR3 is TGTGCCAGCAGTTACCCGGGACAGGAAGAGGCTGAAGCTTTCTTT. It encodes CASSYPGQEEAEAFF.

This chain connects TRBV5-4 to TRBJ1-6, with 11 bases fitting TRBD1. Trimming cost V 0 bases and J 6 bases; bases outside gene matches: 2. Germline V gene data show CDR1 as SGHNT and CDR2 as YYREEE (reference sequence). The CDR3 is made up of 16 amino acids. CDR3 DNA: TGTGCCAGCAGCTTGGGGACAGGGGGCGGTAATTCACCCCTCCACTTT. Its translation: CASSLGTGGGNSPLHF.

The CDR3 coding sequence is TGTGCCAGCAGCTCCAGACAGACCTACGAGCAGTACTTC. Encoded protein: CASSSRQTYEQYF. The chain couples TRBV7-2 to TRBJ2-7, with D possibly matching TRBD1 (5 bases). The length of the CDR3 is 13 residues. In germline, CDR1 is SGHTA, CDR2 FQGNSA. V lost 4 bases and J lost 2, with 9 bases in between.

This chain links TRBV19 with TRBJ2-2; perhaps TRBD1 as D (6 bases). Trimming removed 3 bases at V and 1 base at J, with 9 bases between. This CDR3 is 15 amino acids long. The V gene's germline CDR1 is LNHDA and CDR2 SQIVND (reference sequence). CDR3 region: CASSMVQGNTGELFF. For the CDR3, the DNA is TGTGCCAGTAGTATGGTACAGGGGAACACCGGGGAGCTGTTTTTT.

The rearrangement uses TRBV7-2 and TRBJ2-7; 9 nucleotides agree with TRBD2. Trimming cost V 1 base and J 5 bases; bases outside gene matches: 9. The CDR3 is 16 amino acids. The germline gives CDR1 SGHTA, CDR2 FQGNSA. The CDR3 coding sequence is TGTGCCAGCAGCTTAGATATACTAGCGGGCCCCCACGAGCAGTACTTC. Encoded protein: CASSLDILAGPHEQYF.

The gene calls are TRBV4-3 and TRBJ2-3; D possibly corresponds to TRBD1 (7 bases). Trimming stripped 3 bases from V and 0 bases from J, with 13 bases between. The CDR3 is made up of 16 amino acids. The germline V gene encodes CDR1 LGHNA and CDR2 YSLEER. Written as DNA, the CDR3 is TGCGCCAGCAGCCACGGAGGGGGCTCTAGCACAGATACGCAGTATTTT. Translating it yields CASSHGGGSSTDTQYF.

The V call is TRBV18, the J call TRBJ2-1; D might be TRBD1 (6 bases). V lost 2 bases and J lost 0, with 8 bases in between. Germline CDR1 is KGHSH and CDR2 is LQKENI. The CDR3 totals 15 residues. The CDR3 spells CASSPMDSSYNEQFF. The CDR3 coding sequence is TGTGCCAGCTCACCAATGGACAGCTCCTACAATGAGCAGTTCTTC.

The CDR3 protein is CASSQGDRGGNEQFF. DNA for the CDR3: TGCGCCAGCAGCCAAGGGGACAGGGGTGGCAATGAGCAGTTCTTC. The genes are TRBV4-3 and TRBJ2-1; 10 bases map to TRBD1. CDR1 LGHNA and CDR2 YSLEER come from the germline V gene. The length of the CDR3 is 15 residues. Trimming removed 1 base from V and 6 bases from J; junction bases left unmatched: 3.

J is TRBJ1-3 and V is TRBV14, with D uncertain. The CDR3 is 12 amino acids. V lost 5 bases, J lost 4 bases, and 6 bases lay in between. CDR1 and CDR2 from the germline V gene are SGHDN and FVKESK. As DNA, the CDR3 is TGTGCCAGCAGCTCACAGGGAAACACCATATATTTT. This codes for CASSSQGNTIYF. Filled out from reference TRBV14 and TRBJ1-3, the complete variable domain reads EAGVTQFPSHSVIEKGQTVTLRCDPISGHDNLYWYRRVMGKEIKFLLHFVKESKQDESGMPNNRFLAERTGGTYSTLKVQPAELEDSGVYFCASSSQGNTIYFGEGSWLTVV.